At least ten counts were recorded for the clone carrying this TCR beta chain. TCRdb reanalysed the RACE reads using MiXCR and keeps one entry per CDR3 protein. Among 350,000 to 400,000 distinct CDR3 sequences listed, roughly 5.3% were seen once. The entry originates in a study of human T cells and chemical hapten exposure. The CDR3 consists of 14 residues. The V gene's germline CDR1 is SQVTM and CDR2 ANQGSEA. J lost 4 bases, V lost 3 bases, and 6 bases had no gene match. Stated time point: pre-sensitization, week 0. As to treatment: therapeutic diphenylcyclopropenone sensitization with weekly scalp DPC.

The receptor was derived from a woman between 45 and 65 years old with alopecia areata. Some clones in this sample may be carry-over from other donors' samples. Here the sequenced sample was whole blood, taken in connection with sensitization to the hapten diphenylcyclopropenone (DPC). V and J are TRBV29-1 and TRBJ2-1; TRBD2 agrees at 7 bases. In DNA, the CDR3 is TGCAGCGTTGATTCTAGCGGAATATACAATGAGCAGTTCTTC. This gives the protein CSVDSSGIYNEQFF.